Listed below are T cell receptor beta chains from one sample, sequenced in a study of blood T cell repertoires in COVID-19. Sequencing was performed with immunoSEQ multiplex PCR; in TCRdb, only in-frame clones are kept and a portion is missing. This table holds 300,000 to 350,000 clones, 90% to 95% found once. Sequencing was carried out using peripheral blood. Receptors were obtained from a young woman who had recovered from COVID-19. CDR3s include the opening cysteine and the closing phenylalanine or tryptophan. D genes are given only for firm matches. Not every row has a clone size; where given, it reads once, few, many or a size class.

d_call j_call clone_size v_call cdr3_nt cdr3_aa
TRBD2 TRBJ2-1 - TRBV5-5 TGTGCCAGCAGCTTGAGCCTAGCGGGAGGGGAGGAGCAGTTCTTC CASSLSLAGGEEQFF
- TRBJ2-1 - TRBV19 TGTGCCAGTAGTATAGACAGCTACAATGAGCAGTTCTTC CASSIDSYNEQFF
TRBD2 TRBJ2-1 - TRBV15 TGTGCCACCAGCAGAGATTTGACTAGCGGGGTTTTTGAGCAGTTCTTC CATSRDLTSGVFEQFF
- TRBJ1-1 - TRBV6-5 TGTGCCAGCAGTTACGTAGGACTTGATGAAGCTTTCTTT CASSYVGLDEAFF
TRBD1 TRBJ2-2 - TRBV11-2 TGTGCCAGCAGCTTGGACAGGGTAGTACCTCTTTTT CASSLDRVVPLF
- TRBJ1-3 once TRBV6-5 TGTGCCAGCAGCGTGAGTACAGGGACTGGAAACACCATATATTTT CASSVSTGTGNTIYF
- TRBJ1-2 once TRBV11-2 TGTGCCAGCAGCTTAGGCCCTCGAGGCTATGGCTACACCTTC CASSLGPRGYGYTF
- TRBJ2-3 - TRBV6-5 TGTGCCAGCAGCCGACAAAACACAGATACGCAGTATTTT CASSRQNTDTQYF
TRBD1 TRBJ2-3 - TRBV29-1 TGCAGCGTTGAATTTCCAGGGGGAGATACGCAGTATTTT CSVEFPGGDTQYF
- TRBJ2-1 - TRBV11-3 TGTGCCAGCAGCTTAGACCGGAGCTCCTACAATGAGCAGTTCTTC CASSLDRSSYNEQFF
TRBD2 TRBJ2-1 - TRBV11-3 TGTGCCAGCAGCTTAGATAGTAGCGGGTACAATGAGCAGTTCTTC CASSLDSSGYNEQFF
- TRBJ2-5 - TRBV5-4 TGTGCCAGCAGCTTGGGTTATGGCAGGGAAAGGGCCGAGACCCAGTACTTC CASSLGYGRERAETQYF
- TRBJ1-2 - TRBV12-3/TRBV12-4 TGTGCCGCGCGCCGGACTCCCGGAGATGGCTACACCTTC CAARRTPGDGYTF
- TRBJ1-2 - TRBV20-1 TGCAGTGCTAACCCGGCGGGAGGCTACACCTTC CSANPAGGYTF
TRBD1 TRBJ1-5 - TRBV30 TGTGCCTGGAGTGGAGGGACAGGGGGAGGCAATCAGCCCCAGCATTTT CAWSGGTGGGNQPQHF
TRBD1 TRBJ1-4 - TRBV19 TGTGCCAGTAGTCCGGACAGGGGTGGCGAAAAACTGTTTTTT CASSPDRGGEKLFF
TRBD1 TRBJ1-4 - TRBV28 TGTGCCAGCAGTCTCCCCCGACAGGGGGATGGTGAAAAACTGTTTTTT CASSLPRQGDGEKLFF
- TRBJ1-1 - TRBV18 TGTGCCACCGCCCGGGGGAGTGACACTGAAGCTTTCTTT CATARGSDTEAFF
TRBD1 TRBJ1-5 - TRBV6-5 TGTGCCAGCACTGGACAGGGAGGTAGCAATCAGCCCCAGCATTTT CASTGQGGSNQPQHF
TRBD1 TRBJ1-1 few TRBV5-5 TGTGCCAGCAGCTTCCCTGGGACAGGGAACACTGAAGCTTTCTTT CASSFPGTGNTEAFF
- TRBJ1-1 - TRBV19 TGTGCCAGTAGTCCCAGGAACACTGAAGCTTTCTTT CASSPRNTEAFF
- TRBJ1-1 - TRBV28 TGTGCCAGCAGCGGGGGGGGGAACACTGAAGCTTTCTTT CASSGGGNTEAFF
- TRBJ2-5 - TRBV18 TGTGCCAGCTCACCGACCCAGGGTTTGCTGGAGACCCAGTACTTC CASSPTQGLLETQYF
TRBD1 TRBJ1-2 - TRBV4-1 TGCGCCAGCAGCCAAGAGGGTCTTCAGGGGGTTTACGATGGCTACACCTTC CASSQEGLQGVYDGYTF
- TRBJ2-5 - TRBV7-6 TGTGCCAGCAGCGCTTTCAGGGGAGGGGAGACCCAGTACTTC CASSAFRGGETQYF
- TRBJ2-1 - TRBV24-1 TGTGCCACCACTTCCGGACAAAGCAATCATGAGCAGTTCTTC CATTSGQSNHEQFF
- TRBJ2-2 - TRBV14 TGTGCCAGCAGCCAGAACAGCAGAGCCGGGGAGCTGTTTTTT CASSQNSRAGELFF
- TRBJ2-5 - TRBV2 TGTGCCAGCAGTGACAGCGGATTAGGAGAGACCCAGTACTTC CASSDSGLGETQYF
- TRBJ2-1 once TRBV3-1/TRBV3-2 TGTGCCAGCAGCCAAGGTCTCATGAGCTCCTACAATGAGCAGTTCTTC CASSQGLMSSYNEQFF
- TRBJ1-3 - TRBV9 TGTGCCAGCAGCGTACGGACAGATCCTGGAAACACCATATATTTT CASSVRTDPGNTIYF
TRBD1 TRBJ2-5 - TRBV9 TGTGCCAGCAGCGCCCAAATGACAGGGGGCTATGAGACCCAGTACTTC CASSAQMTGGYETQYF
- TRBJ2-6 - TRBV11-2 TGTGCCAGCAGCCTCCGAACTTCTGGGGCCAACGTCCTGACTTTC CASSLRTSGANVLTF
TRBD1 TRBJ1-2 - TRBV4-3 TGCGCCAGCAGCCAAGATCCCCCGACAGGGGTGAACTATGGCTACACCTTC CASSQDPPTGVNYGYTF
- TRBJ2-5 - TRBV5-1 TGCGCCAGCAGCTTGGTCACAGCTCAAGAGACCCAGTACTTC CASSLVTAQETQYF
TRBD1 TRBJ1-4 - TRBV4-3 TGCGCCAGCAGCCAAGGACAGGGCAGGGAAAAACTGTTTTTT CASSQGQGREKLFF
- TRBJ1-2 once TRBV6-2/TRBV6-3 TGTGCCAGCAGTGAGCTTGAGGGAGTAGAGGTCTATGGCTACACCTTC CASSELEGVEVYGYTF
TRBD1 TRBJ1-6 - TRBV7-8 TGTGCCAGCAGCTTATACCACAGGGGCCGAAGCGTTAATTCACCCCTCCACTTT CASSLYHRGRSVNSPLHF